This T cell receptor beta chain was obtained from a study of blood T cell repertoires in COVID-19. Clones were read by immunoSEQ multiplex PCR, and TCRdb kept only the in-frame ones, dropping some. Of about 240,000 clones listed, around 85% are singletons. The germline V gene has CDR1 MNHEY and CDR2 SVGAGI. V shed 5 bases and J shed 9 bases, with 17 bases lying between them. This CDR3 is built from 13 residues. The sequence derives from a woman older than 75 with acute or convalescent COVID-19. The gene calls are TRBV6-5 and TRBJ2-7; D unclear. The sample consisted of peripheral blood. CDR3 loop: CASSTSAGLGQYF. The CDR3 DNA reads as TGTGCCAGCAGTACCTCGGCAGGCTTGGGGCAGTACTTC.